The 9 T cell receptor beta chains below all came from one sample that was sequenced in a study of blood T cell repertoires in COVID-19. Assay: immunoSEQ multiplex PCR; the TCRdb copy retains only in-frame clones and omits some. The sample records about 70,000 clones, 75% to 90% being singletons. Sequencing used peripheral blood. All receptors derive from a man aged 40-49 years with COVID-19, enrolled during active disease.

The V gene is TRBV7-6, the J gene TRBJ2-5, with TRBD1 as a possible D gene (6 bases). Between the trimmed V and J ends, which lost 3 bases and 4 bases, there was a span of 15 bases. CDR1 is SGHVS and CDR2 is FNYEAQ in the germline V gene. This CDR3 has 15 residues. This chain's CDR3 is CASSFRDTSRETQYF. The CDR3 region has the DNA TGTGCCAGCAGCTTTCGGGACACCTCCCGAGAGACCCAGTACTTC.

The chain links TRBV6-6 to TRBJ2-5, with D uncertain. Trimming shortened V by 5 bases and J by 3 bases, and 7 bases separated the two germline ends. This CDR3 contains 12 residues. Germline V gene data show CDR1 as MNHNY and CDR2 as SVGAGI (reference sequence). CDR3 loop: CASSDGEETQYF. The CDR3 DNA reads TGTGCCAGCAGTGACGGAGAAGAGACCCAGTACTTC.

This clone was detected only once. The V gene is TRBV10-1, the J gene TRBJ2-1, with 7 bases fitting TRBD1. Germline CDR1 is WNHNN and CDR2 is SYGVQD (reference sequence). V was pared by 3 bases and J by 8 bases, with 10 bases of the junction left unmatched. This CDR3 has 15 amino acids. CDR3 bases: TGCGCCAGCAGTGATGGCAGGGGGACCTTGGATGAGCAGTTCTTC. This codes for CASSDGRGTLDEQFF.

The V gene is TRBV10-1, the J gene TRBJ2-2, with D uncertain. The CDR3 extends over 14 amino acids. Per germline, CDR1 WNHNN and CDR2 SYGVQD (reference sequence). The ends were cut back, 2 bases at V and 4 bases at J, with 8 bases in the middle. DNA of the CDR3: TGCGCCAGCAGTGAGCACACCTTCACCGGGGAGCTGTTTTTT. Translated: CASSEHTFTGELFF.

Only a few counts were recorded for this clone. The chain recombines TRBV6-2 or TRBV6-3 with TRBJ1-5, with 7 bases lining up with TRBD1. This CDR3 has 16 residues. V trimming: 1 base; J trimming: 6 bases; junction bases outside the gene matches: 9. The germline gives CDR1 MNHEY, CDR2 SVGEGT. CDR3 sequence: CASSYYEGAGVQPQHF. The CDR3 region has the DNA TGTGCCAGCAGTTACTACGAGGGGGCAGGGGTTCAGCCCCAGCATTTT.

This clone was found a few times. The CDR3 bases are TGTGCCAGCAGTCCAACCGTGGGGGGTGACAATCAGCCCCAGCATTTT. Translated: CASSPTVGGDNQPQHF. This sequence joins TRBV27 and TRBJ1-5; a weak D match, TRBD1 (5 bases). The CDR3 is 16 amino acids. V was shortened by 5 bases and J by 3 bases, with 17 bases between the two germline ends. Germline V gives CDR1 MNHEY, CDR2 SMNVEV (reference sequence).

CDR3 in DNA: TGCGCCAGCAGCTTGGACCCCCGGACAGTGAGCTCTGGAAACACCATATATTTT. This translates into CASSLDPRTVSSGNTIYF. V is TRBV5-1 and J is TRBJ1-3; D is perhaps TRBD1 (6 bases). The CDR3 runs to 18 residues. Per the germline V gene, CDR1 is SGHRS and CDR2 is YFSETQ. V was shortened by 0 bases and J by 0 bases, with 16 bases between the two germline ends.

The chain recombines TRBV28 with TRBJ1-2, with 10 bases lining up with TRBD1. The CDR3 covers 16 residues. CDR1 is MDHEN, CDR2 SYDVKM, per germline. With 5 bases clipped from V and 1 base from J, the junction kept 7 bases outside the gene matches. CDR3 protein: CASSATGTGDNYGYTF. CDR3 nucleotides: TGTGCCAGCAGTGCGACCGGGACAGGGGATAACTATGGCTACACCTTC.

The chain combines TRBV30 with TRBJ1-5; D remains ambiguous. Trimming pared 1 base from V and 5 bases from J, leaving 9 bases between. Germline CDR1 is GTSNPN and CDR2 is SVGIG (reference sequence). The CDR3 loop spans 13 amino acids. The CDR3 is CAWSGQDDQPQHF. The CDR3 DNA follows: TGTGCCTGGAGTGGGCAGGATGATCAGCCCCAGCATTTT.